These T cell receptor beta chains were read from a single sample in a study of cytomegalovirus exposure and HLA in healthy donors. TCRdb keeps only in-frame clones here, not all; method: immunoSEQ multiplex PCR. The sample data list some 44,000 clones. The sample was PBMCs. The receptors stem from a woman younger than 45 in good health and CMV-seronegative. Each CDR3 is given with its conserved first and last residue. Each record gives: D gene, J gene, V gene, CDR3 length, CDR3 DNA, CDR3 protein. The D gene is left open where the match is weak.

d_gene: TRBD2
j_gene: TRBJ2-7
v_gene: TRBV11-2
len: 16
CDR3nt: TGTGCCAGCAGCCCCCCAGGACTAGCGCCTTCCTACGAGCAGTACTTC
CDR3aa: CASSPPGLAPSYEQYF

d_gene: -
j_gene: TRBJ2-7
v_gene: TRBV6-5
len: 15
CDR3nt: TGTGCCAGCAGCCTCGGGGGAGGTGGGCCCTACGAGCAGTACTTC
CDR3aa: CASSLGGGGPYEQYF

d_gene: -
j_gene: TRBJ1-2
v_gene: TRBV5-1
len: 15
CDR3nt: TGCGCCAGCAGCTTGATGCCAGGGGAGGGCTATGGCTACACCTTC
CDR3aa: CASSLMPGEGYGYTF

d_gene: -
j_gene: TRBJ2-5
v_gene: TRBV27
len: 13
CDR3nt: TGTGCCAGCAGTCTAAGGACAGAAGAGACCCAGTACTTC
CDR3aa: CASSLRTEETQYF

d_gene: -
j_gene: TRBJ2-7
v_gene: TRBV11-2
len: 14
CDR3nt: TGTGCCAGCAGCTTAGTAGGGGAATCCTACGAGCAGTACTTC
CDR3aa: CASSLVGESYEQYF

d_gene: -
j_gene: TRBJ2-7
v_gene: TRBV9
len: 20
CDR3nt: TGTGCCAGCAGCGTAGGGATTACGGGTGTATTCGGGTCTAGCTCCTACGAGCAGTACTTC
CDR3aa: CASSVGITGVFGSSSYEQYF

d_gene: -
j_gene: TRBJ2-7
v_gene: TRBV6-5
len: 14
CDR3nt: TGTGCCAGCAGTTACATGGAGGGTTCATACGAGCAGTACTTC
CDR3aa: CASSYMEGSYEQYF

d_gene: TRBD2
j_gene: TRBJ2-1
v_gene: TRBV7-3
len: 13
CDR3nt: TGTGCCAGCAGCTTAGGGACTAAAGGTGAGCAGTTCTTC
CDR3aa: CASSLGTKGEQFF

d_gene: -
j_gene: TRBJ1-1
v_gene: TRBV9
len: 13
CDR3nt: TGTGCCAGCAGCGTAGGAGGGCACACTGAAGCTTTCTTT
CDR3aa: CASSVGGHTEAFF

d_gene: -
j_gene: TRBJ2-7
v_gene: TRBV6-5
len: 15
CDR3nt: TGTGCCAGCAGTTCCGTCATAGGGGGCTCCTACGAGCAGTACTTC
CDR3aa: CASSSVIGGSYEQYF

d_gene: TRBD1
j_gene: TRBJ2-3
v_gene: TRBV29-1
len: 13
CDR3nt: TGCAGCGTAGGACAGGGGAGCACAGATACGCAGTATTTT
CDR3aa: CSVGQGSTDTQYF

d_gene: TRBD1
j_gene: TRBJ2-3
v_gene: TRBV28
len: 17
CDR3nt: TGTGCCAGCAGGGACGTACAGGGGGCCCCTAGCACAGATACGCAGTATTTT
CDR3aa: CASRDVQGAPSTDTQYF

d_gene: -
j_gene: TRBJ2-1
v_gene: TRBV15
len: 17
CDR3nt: TGTGCCACCAGCAGAGATAGAGGTCTAAGCTCCTACAATGAGCAGTTCTTC
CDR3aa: CATSRDRGLSSYNEQFF

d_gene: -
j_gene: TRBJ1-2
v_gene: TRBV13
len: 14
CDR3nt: TGTGCCAGCAGCTTAGACGCAGGGAACTATGGCTACACCTTC
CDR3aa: CASSLDAGNYGYTF

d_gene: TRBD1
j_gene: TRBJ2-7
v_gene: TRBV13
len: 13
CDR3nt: TGTGCCAGCAGCCTCGACAGGGGTTACGAGCAGTACTTC
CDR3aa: CASSLDRGYEQYF

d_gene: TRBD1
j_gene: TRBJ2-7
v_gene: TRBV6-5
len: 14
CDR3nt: TGTGCCAGCAGCGGGACAGGGAGGGCTAATGAGCAGTACTTC
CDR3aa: CASSGTGRANEQYF

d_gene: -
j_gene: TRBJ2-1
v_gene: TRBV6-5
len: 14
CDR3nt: TGTGCCAGCAGTTACGGCCCATATAACAATGAGCAGTTCTTC
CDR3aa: CASSYGPYNNEQFF

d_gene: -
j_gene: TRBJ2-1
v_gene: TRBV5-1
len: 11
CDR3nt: TGCGCCAGCAGCTTGGCCGGTGAGCAGTTCTTC
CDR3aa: CASSLAGEQFF

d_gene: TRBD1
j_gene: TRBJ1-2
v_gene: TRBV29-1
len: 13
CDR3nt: TGCAGCGCCCAGCAGGGGGGCGTCTATGGCTACACCTTC
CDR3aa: CSAQQGGVYGYTF

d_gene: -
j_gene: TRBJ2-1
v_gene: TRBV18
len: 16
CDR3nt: TGTGCCAGCTCACCACCATCTGCCCTCGGGGACAATGAGCAGTTCTTC
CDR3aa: CASSPPSALGDNEQFF

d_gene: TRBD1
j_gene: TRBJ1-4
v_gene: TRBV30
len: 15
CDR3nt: TGTGCCTGGAGGCGATTCGGACAGGGAGGGGAAAAACTGTTTTTT
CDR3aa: CAWRRFGQGGEKLFF

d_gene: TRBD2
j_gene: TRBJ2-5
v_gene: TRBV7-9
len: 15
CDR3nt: TGTGCCAGCAGCTTAAAGAGCGGGAGTAGTGAGACCCAGTACTTC
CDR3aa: CASSLKSGSSETQYF

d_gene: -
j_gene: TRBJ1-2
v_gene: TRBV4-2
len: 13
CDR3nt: TGTGCCAGCAGCCAAGATCACTTCTATGGCTACACCTTC
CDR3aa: CASSQDHFYGYTF

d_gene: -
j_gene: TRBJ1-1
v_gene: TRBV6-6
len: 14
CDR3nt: TGTGCCAGCAGCACTAGACAGGACCTCACTGAAGCTTTCTTT
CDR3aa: CASSTRQDLTEAFF

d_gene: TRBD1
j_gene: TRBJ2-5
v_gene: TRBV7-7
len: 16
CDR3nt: TGTGCCAGCAGCTTAGGGGCAGGGGGCCTTCAAGAGACCCAGTACTTC
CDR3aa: CASSLGAGGLQETQYF

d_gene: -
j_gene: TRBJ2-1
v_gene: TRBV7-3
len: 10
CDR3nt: TGTGCCAGCAGCGCGGGGGAGCAGTTCTTC
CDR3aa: CASSAGEQFF

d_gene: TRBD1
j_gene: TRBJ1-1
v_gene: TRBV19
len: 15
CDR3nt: TGTGCCAGTAGTATAGGACAGGGGGCGCGCACTGAAGCTTTCTTT
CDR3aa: CASSIGQGARTEAFF

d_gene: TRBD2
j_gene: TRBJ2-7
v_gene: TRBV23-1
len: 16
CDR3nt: TGCGCCAGCAGTCTCGGGACGGGAGGGGGGCCCTACGAGCAGTACTTC
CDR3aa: CASSLGTGGGPYEQYF

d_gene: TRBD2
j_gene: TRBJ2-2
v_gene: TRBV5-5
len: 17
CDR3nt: TGTGCCAGCAGCTCCGGGACTAGCGGGAGGGCCAGCGGGGAGCTGTTTTTT
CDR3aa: CASSSGTSGRASGELFF

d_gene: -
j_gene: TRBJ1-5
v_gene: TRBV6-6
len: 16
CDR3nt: TGTGCCAGCAGTTACTCAACAGGGTTGAGTAATCAGCCCCAGCATTTT
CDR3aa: CASSYSTGLSNQPQHF

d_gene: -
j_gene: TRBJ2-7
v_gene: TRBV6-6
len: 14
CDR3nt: TGTGCCAGCAGCCGAAGCGGAAGCTCCTACGAGCAGTACTTC
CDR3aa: CASSRSGSSYEQYF

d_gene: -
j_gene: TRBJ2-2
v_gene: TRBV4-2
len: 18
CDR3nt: TGTGCCAGCAGCCATTCGGCTTCAGGCGGGGCAAACACCGGGGAGCTGTTTTTT
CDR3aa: CASSHSASGGANTGELFF

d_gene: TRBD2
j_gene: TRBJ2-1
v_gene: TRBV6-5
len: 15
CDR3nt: TGTGCCACACACACGGGAGGGCCTTCCGACAATGAGCAGTTCTTC
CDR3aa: CATHTGGPSDNEQFF

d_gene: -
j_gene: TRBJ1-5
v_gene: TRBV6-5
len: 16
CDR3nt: TGTGCCAGCAGTTCAACAGGTTCTAGGAGCAATCAGCCCCAGCATTTT
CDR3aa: CASSSTGSRSNQPQHF

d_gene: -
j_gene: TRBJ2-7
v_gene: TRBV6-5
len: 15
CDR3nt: TGTGCCAGCAGGGGAGATAAATCGACAGGCTACGAGCAGTACTTC
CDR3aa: CASRGDKSTGYEQYF

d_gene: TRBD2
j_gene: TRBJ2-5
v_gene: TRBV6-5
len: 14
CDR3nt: TGTGCCAGCGGACGGGGGGTATTGGGCGAGACCCAGTACTTC
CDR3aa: CASGRGVLGETQYF